The 12 T cell receptor beta chains reported below all come from one sample, sequenced in a study of T cell responses to AZD1222 COVID-19 vaccine. Clones were read by immunoSEQ multiplex PCR, and TCRdb kept only the in-frame ones, dropping some. The data hold approximately 50,000 clones, with approximately 88% observed a single time. This sample comprised peripheral blood, obtained on day 0 of AZD1222 vaccination. The receptors derive from an adult in good health.

The V and J genes are TRBV19 and TRBJ2-7; 7 bases are a match to TRBD1. Germline loops: CDR1 LNHDA, CDR2 SQIVND (reference sequence). Trimming removed 5 bases from V and 2 bases from J; junction bases left unmatched: 6. The CDR3 totals 14 residues. The chain's CDR3 is CASSFRDRPYEQYF. CDR3 nucleotides: TGTGCCAGTAGTTTCCGGGACAGACCCTACGAGCAGTACTTC.

This chain uses TRBV5-1 with TRBJ2-7; D perhaps matches TRBD2 (6 bases). The CDR3 contains 15 residues. V was cut by 2 bases and J by 5 bases, with 17 bases left in between. Germline V gives CDR1 SGHRS, CDR2 YFSETQ. The CDR3: CASSLNRDSQNEQYF. DNA for the CDR3: TGCGCCAGCAGCTTAAACCGGGACTCCCAAAACGAGCAGTACTTC.

V gene TRBV3-1 (or the pseudogene TRBV3-2) combines with J gene TRBJ1-5; D unclear. This CDR3 is 16 amino acids long. Germline CDR1 LGHDT, CDR2 YNNKEL (reference sequence). Deletions cut 1 base from V and 1 base from J, with 11 bases between. CDR3 loop: CASSQGSGRSNQPQHF. The CDR3 DNA is TGTGCCAGCAGCCAAGGGTCAGGTCGGAGCAATCAGCCCCAGCATTTT.

This clone came up a few times. The chain couples TRBV4-1 to TRBJ2-7; a weak D match, TRBD1 (6 bases). V lost 3 bases, J lost 3 bases, and 12 bases lay in between. The CDR3 loop spans 14 amino acids. Per germline, CDR1 MGHRA and CDR2 YSYEKL. The CDR3 spells CASSHPQGFYEQYF. Here the CDR3 DNA reads TGCGCCAGCAGCCATCCCCAGGGGTTCTACGAGCAGTACTTC.

The chain combines TRBV21-1 with TRBJ1-2; the table gives TRBD1 as D, unverified against the DNA. TRBV21-1 is recorded as a pseudogene. The CDR3 is 18 residues long. The CDR3 loop is CASSKGAFGNRGNYGYTF. The CDR3 region has the DNA TGTGCCAGCAGCAAAGGGGCTTTCGGGAACAGGGGGAACTATGGCTACACCTTC.

The chain employs TRBV5-1 and TRBJ1-1; D uncertain. Looked up from germline, CDR1 is SGHRS and CDR2 is YFSETQ. The ends were cut back, 2 bases at V and 6 bases at J, with 14 bases in the middle. The CDR3 consists of 14 residues. The CDR3 sequence is CASSFSSESPEAFF. The DNA for the CDR3 is TGCGCCAGCAGCTTTTCTTCGGAGTCCCCTGAAGCTTTCTTT. Variable domain in full (rest from reference TRBV5-1 and TRBJ1-1): KAGVTQTPRYLIKTRGQQVTLSCSPISGHRSVSWYQQTPGQGLQFLFEYFSETQRNKGNFPGRFSGRQFSNSRSEMNVSTLELGDSALYLCASSFSSESPEAFFGQGTRLTVV.

This clone was counted between two and nine times. The rearrangement uses TRBV11-3 and TRBJ2-1; 8 positions match TRBD2. This CDR3 contains 18 residues. The junction had 16 bases not matched to a gene; V was cut back by 3 bases and J by 6 bases. Germline lookup yields CDR1 SGHNT and CDR2 YENEEA. The CDR3 bases are TGTGCCAGCAGCTTTGAAGCGGGAGAAGTCCAAGTACTCAATGAGCAGTTCTTC. Encoded protein: CASSFEAGEVQVLNEQFF.

The rearrangement uses TRBV21-1 and TRBJ2-1; the table gives TRBD2 as D, unverified against the DNA. TRBV21-1 is a pseudogene segment. The CDR3 sequence is 12 residues long. The CDR3 region has the DNA TGTGCCAGTACGGTGCGGAGTCGGGAGCAGTTCTTC. Translation: CASTVRSREQFF.

This sequence joins TRBV4-2 and TRBJ2-1, with TRBD2 matching 10 bases. The CDR3 has 17 amino acids. Germline values: CDR1 LGHNA, CDR2 YNFKEQ. V shed 6 bases, J shed 8 bases, and the junction held 16 bases outside the gene matches. The CDR3 here is CASRGFAEAGGPHEQFF. CDR3 coding DNA: TGTGCCAGCAGGGGATTCGCGGAAGCGGGAGGGCCGCATGAGCAGTTCTTC.

The J gene is TRBJ2-1, the V gene TRBV6-5; 9 bases align to TRBD1. The CDR3 has 15 residues. Trimming cost V 6 bases and J 3 bases; bases outside gene matches: 6. CDR1 is MNHEY, CDR2 SVGAGI, per germline. CDR3: CASSHDRGFYNEQFF. CDR3 DNA: TGTGCCAGCAGCCACGACAGGGGGTTCTACAATGAGCAGTTCTTC.

The rearrangement links TRBV4-1 to TRBJ2-1; D may be TRBD1 or TRBD2 (5 bases each). CDR1 is MGHRA and CDR2 is YSYEKL in the germline V gene. Trimming took off 0 bases at V and 1 base at J, with 10 bases between the two ends. The CDR3 totals 16 residues. In DNA, the CDR3 is TGCGCCAGCAGCCAAGATATGAGGGGATCCTACAATGAGCAGTTCTTC. This gives the protein CASSQDMRGSYNEQFF.

J is TRBJ2-7 and V is TRBV27; a weak D match, TRBD1 (6 bases). The germline V gene has CDR1 MNHEY and CDR2 SMNVEV (reference sequence). This CDR3 is 15 amino acids long. V lost 6 bases and J 3 bases, leaving 18 bases between the germline ends. CDR3 nucleotide sequence: TGTGCCAGCAGCTACTCCCCGGGACAAGTCTACGAGCAGTACTTC. Protein: CASSYSPGQVYEQYF.